This TCR beta chain was captured in a study of shared clonotypes between healthy human individuals. Turning to the study itself: CD8 memory received one plate per donor, CD8 naive two, CD4 memory three and CD4 naive three.

The method was immunoSEQ multiplex PCR; TCRdb's version includes in-frame clones alone and lacks a portion of them. The sample holds around 550,000 clones, 85% to 95% seen once. The germline V gene has CDR1 MDHEN and CDR2 SYDVKM. CDR3 length equals 13 residues. V shed 6 bases and J 5 bases; nucleotides not matched to a gene: 4. Notes on the study in general: A few donors showed sharing of approximately 5% of naive CD4 clonotypes. The sole specimen, blood, was sampled, and tissue repertoires likely differ.

Terminally differentiated effector memory CD45RA+ cells were excluded by CCR7 positive selection of CD45RO-negative cells. Every donor, a Caucasian adult, lived in Nashville, Tennessee. A note on this clone: Antigen unknown.

What was sequenced was naive CD8+ T cells sorted from blood. V gene TRBV28 combines with J gene TRBJ2-7, with 10 bases fitting TRBD2. The receptor's source is a woman aged 30 to 39 in good health. CDR3 loop: CASSPGLANEQYF. As DNA, the CDR3 is TGTGCCAGCAGCCCGGGACTAGCGAACGAGCAGTACTTC.